This TCR beta chain was recorded in a study of T cell changes during pregnancy in multiple sclerosis. The V gene lost 6 bases and the J gene lost 0 bases, with 12 bases spanning the gap. Germline V gene lookup returns CDR1 SGHRS and CDR2 YFSETQ. This CDR3 region has 14 residues. The method was immunoSEQ multiplex PCR; TCRdb's version includes in-frame clones alone and lacks a portion of them. The sample carries about 51,000 clones, approximately 93% recorded once. The clonotype comes from a female donor with multiple sclerosis, enrolled in a pregnancy study. The sample consisted of peripheral blood, taken in the second trimester of pregnancy. J is TRBJ2-5 and V is TRBV5-1; tentatively, D is TRBD1 (6 bases). DNA for the CDR3: TGCGCCAGCAAATCCGGGACACACCAAGAGACCCAGTACTTC. This encodes CASKSGTHQETQYF. Based on the CDR3 plus reference TRBV5-1 and TRBJ2-5, the full variable domain is KAGVTQTPRYLIKTRGQQVTLSCSPISGHRSVSWYQQTPGQGLQFLFEYFSETQRNKGNFPGRFSGRQFSNSRSEMNVSTLELGDSALYLCASKSGTHQETQYFGPGTRLLVL.